One and the same sample provided the 27 T cell receptor beta chains below, sequenced in a study of neurological immune-mediated disorders. TCRdb reprocessed the 5' RACE reads via MiXCR and lists one record per CDR3 protein. This table holds fewer than 80,000 distinct CDR3 sequences, roughly 4.8% found once. Specimen: PBMCs. All receptors derive from a woman aged 50 to 65 with multiple sclerosis.

V gene TRBV7-6 combines with J gene TRBJ2-2; D is undetermined. Trimming took 5 bases from V and 7 from J, leaving 8 bases between them. Germline values: CDR1 SGHVS, CDR2 FNYEAQ. The CDR3 runs to 12 residues. CDR3 residues: CASSERGGELFF. The CDR3 DNA is TGTGCCAGCAGCGAACGCGGCGGGGAGCTGTTTTTT.

This clonotype was observed many times. J is TRBJ2-5 and V is TRBV7-2; 12 nucleotides match TRBD2. Losses at the gene ends were 4 bases for V and 5 bases for J; bases not matched to a gene: 5. Germline loops: CDR1 SGHTA, CDR2 FQGNSA. The CDR3 covers 15 residues. CDR3 in DNA: TGTGCCAGCAGCTCTAGCGGGGGGGCAAGGGAGACCCAGTACTTC. This translates into CASSSSGGARETQYF.

The genes are TRBV10-3 and TRBJ1-5, with D unresolved. The V end was cut by 7 bases, the J end by 7 bases, with 23 bases between. CDR3 size: 16 residues. Germline V lookup: CDR1 ENHRY, CDR2 SYGVKD. The DNA of the CDR3 is TGTGCCATCAAGTCATCCGAACAACCAACCGAGCAGCCCCAGCATTTT. Its protein is CAIKSSEQPTEQPQHF.

This clonotype has at least ten counts. The chain couples TRBV20-1 to TRBJ1-6; weak D call: TRBD1 (5 bases). Per the germline V gene, CDR1 is DFQATT and CDR2 is SNEGSKA (reference sequence). The length of the CDR3 is 13 residues. Trimming left V 3 bases short and J 8 bases short, with 11 bases between. The DNA for the CDR3 is TGCAGTGCTAGGGGGGACCCGGATTCACCCCTCCACTTT. Encoded protein: CSARGDPDSPLHF.

This clonotype was counted at least ten times. V usage is TRBV7-2 and J usage is TRBJ2-3, with D hard to call. The germline V gene encodes CDR1 SGHTA and CDR2 FQGNSA. Deletions cut 1 base from V and 0 bases from J, with 14 bases between. The CDR3 loop spans 17 amino acids. In DNA form, the CDR3 reads TGTGCCAGCAGCTTAGAATACCAAGCCCGGAGCACAGATACGCAGTATTTT. Residues: CASSLEYQARSTDTQYF.

There are many counts of this clonotype. The chain employs TRBV5-1 and TRBJ2-1, with D perhaps assigned TRBD1 or TRBD2 (6 bases each). With 1 base removed from V and 3 bases from J, the gap between germline ends came to 11 bases. Germline V gene lookup returns CDR1 SGHRS and CDR2 YFSETQ. The CDR3 consists of 15 residues. The CDR3 protein is CASSLPGALYNEQFF. In nucleotides, the CDR3 is TGCGCCAGCAGCTTGCCGGGGGCACTCTACAATGAGCAGTTCTTC.

Ten or more counts support this clonotype. The CDR3 DNA reads as TGTGCCACCAGCAGGGGCGGGGGACAAATCTACTACGAGCAGTACTTC. This gives the protein CATSRGGGQIYYEQYF. The gene calls are TRBV15 and TRBJ2-7; a possible D gene is TRBD2 (7 bases). Germline V gene lookup returns CDR1 LNHNV and CDR2 YYDKDF (reference sequence). The CDR3 totals 16 residues. V was cut by 3 bases and J by 3 bases, with 18 bases left in between.

This clonotype was counted many times. V is TRBV5-1 and J is TRBJ1-1; 7 bases line up with TRBD1. This CDR3 spans 14 amino acids. J was trimmed by 0 bases and V by 3 bases; bases with no gene match: 2. CDR1 and CDR2 from the germline V gene are SGHRS and YFSETQ. The CDR3: CASSSGQMNTEAFF. The CDR3 DNA sequence: TGCGCCAGCAGCTCGGGACAGATGAACACTGAAGCTTTCTTT.

This clonotype was picked up a small number of times. The gene calls are TRBV4-3 and TRBJ1-1; D unclear. The CDR3 has 15 residues. Germline CDR1 is LGHNA and CDR2 is YSLEER. The V and J ends lost 1 base and 6 bases respectively, with 15 bases between them. In nucleotides, the CDR3 is TGCGCCAGCAGCCAAGCTGCGGGGATTGGCGCTGAAGCTTTCTTT. It specifies CASSQAAGIGAEAFF.

This clonotype appeared many times. The rearrangement links TRBV20-1 to TRBJ2-1, with 10 nucleotides matching TRBD2. V shed 2 bases and J 3 bases; nucleotides not matched to a gene: 7. CDR3 length: 16 residues. Germline V gives CDR1 DFQATT, CDR2 SNEGSKA (reference sequence). CDR3 nucleotides: TGCAGTGCTAGACCACCCGGGACTAGCGTCTACAATGAGCAGTTCTTC. Amino acids: CSARPPGTSVYNEQFF.

This clonotype occurred many times. CDR3 DNA sequence: TGCAGTGCTAGAGTTGGGGGTTCTGGAAACACCATATATTTT. Protein product: CSARVGGSGNTIYF. This chain joins TRBV20-1 and TRBJ1-3, with D possibly being TRBD1 (5 bases). V was shortened by 1 base and J by 1 base, with 8 bases between the two germline ends. From germline, CDR1 is DFQATT and CDR2 SNEGSKA (reference sequence). The CDR3 is made up of 14 amino acids.

This clonotype was seen at least ten times. V and J are TRBV7-2 and TRBJ1-1; D unclear. V lost 7 bases to trimming and J lost 8 bases, with 14 bases between them. The CDR3 extends over 12 amino acids. Germline loops: CDR1 SGHTA, CDR2 FQGNSA. CDR3 in amino acids: CASISLEREAFF. In DNA form, the CDR3 reads TGTGCCAGCATCTCACTCGAAAGGGAAGCTTTCTTT.

This clonotype was seen repeatedly, ten times or more. The J gene is TRBJ1-5, the V gene TRBV7-8; possibly TRBD1 for D (5 bases). V gave up 5 bases and J gave up 0 bases, with 8 bases separating them. The CDR3 is 14 residues long. Germline V gene sequence: CDR1 SGHVS, CDR2 FQNEAQ. The CDR3 sequence is CASSHGTSNQPQHF. CDR3 sequence (DNA): TGTGCCAGCAGCCATGGGACTAGCAATCAGCCCCAGCATTTT.

This clonotype was seen at least ten times. The V and J genes are TRBV27 and TRBJ1-1; TRBD1 might be the D (6 bases). The CDR3 has 16 residues. Trimming stripped 3 bases from V and 5 bases from J, with 19 bases between. Germline-derived CDR1 and CDR2 are MNHEY and SMNVEV (reference sequence). CDR3: CASSLIRQARGTEAFF. CDR3 DNA sequence: TGTGCCAGCAGTTTGATAAGACAGGCCCGAGGGACTGAAGCTTTCTTT.

This clonotype was seen more than once but under ten times. Germline is not matched at one junction end, which may reflect a read error. The chain recombines TRBV11-2 with TRBJ2-4; D call uncertain. This CDR3 region has 14 residues. Germline CDR1 SGHAT, CDR2 FQNNGV. CDR3 amino acids: CASRPPDGQKIQYF. As DNA, the CDR3 is TGTGCCAGCAGACCCCCGGACGGCCAAAAAATTCAGTACTTC. The whole variable domain, filled in from reference TRBV11-2 and TRBJ2-4, reads EAGVAQSPRYKIIEKRQSVAFWCNPISGHATLYWYQQILGQGPKLLIQFQNNGVVDDSQLPKDRFSAERLKGVDSTLKIQPAKLEDSAVYLCASRPPDGQKIQYFGAGTRLSVL.

This clonotype was observed at least ten times. The chain combines TRBV5-1 with TRBJ2-3; TRBD2 matches at 7 bases. The germline V gene has CDR1 SGHRS and CDR2 YFSETQ. Unmatched junction bases numbered 13, after V lost 6 bases and J lost 6 bases. The CDR3 consists of 15 residues. The CDR3 nucleotides are TGCGCCAGCAAGGTCACGGGGGGACCTTCGGATACGCAGTATTTT. Translation gives CASKVTGGPSDTQYF.

This clonotype occurred a few times. This chain joins TRBV6-2 or TRBV6-3 and TRBJ1-1; D perhaps matches TRBD1 (5 bases). V lost 6 bases, J lost 6 bases, and 14 bases lay in between. This CDR3 has 13 residues. Looked up from germline, CDR1 is MNHEY and CDR2 is SVGEGT. The CDR3 DNA reads TGTGCCAGCAGGAGCCCGGGACGTTCTGAAGCTTTCTTT. Its translation is CASRSPGRSEAFF.

This clonotype was seen repeatedly, ten times or more. The rearrangement uses TRBV7-9 and TRBJ1-6; 8 bases align to TRBD1. This CDR3 has 16 residues. CDR1 is SEHNR and CDR2 is FQNEAQ in the germline V gene (reference sequence). The J segment lost 9 bases and the V segment lost 4 bases, leaving 11 bases of the junction unmatched. Here the CDR3 DNA reads TGTGCCAGCAGCTCGGGAGGACAGGGTTCTTCTTCACCCCTCCACTTT. It yields the protein CASSSGGQGSSSPLHF.

This clonotype was seen repeatedly, ten times or more. The rearrangement uses TRBV7-2 and TRBJ2-7, with D possibly TRBD1 on 6 matching bases. Trimming pared 5 bases from V and 2 bases from J, leaving 13 bases between. The CDR3 runs to 14 residues. Germline V gives CDR1 SGHTA, CDR2 FQGNSA. CDR3 loop: CASSPGTTPYEQYF. The DNA of the CDR3 is TGTGCCAGCAGCCCTGGGACAACTCCCTACGAGCAGTACTTC.

This clonotype was seen repeatedly, ten times or more. The V call is TRBV12-3 or TRBV12-4, the J call TRBJ2-5, with 8 bases lining up with TRBD1. Germline trimming cut 6 bases from V and 1 base from J; bases unmatched to any gene: 10. CDR3 size: 16 residues. Here the CDR3 reads CASRSTGTGPQETQYF. In nucleotides, the CDR3 is TGTGCCAGCAGATCTACCGGGACAGGCCCCCAAGAGACCCAGTACTTC.

This clonotype was observed at least ten times. One junction end does not reproduce the germline sequence, and a read error may be involved. The chain joins TRBV4-1 to TRBJ1-5; no firm D call. The CDR3 is 14 amino acids. The germline V gene encodes CDR1 MGHRA and CDR2 YSYEKL. For the CDR3, the DNA is TGCGCCAGCAGCCAAGAAGGGAGCAATCAGCCCCAGAATTTT. Residues: CASSQEGSNQPQNF.

This clonotype was seen ten or more times. The chain uses TRBV6-2 or TRBV6-3 and TRBJ2-3, with D possibly matching TRBD1 (5 bases). CDR3 length equals 13 residues. V was pared by 6 bases and J by 2 bases, with 9 bases between. CDR1 is MNHEY and CDR2 is SVGEGT in the germline V gene. DNA for the CDR3: TGTGCCAGCAGCAAGACAGACACAGATACGCAGTATTTT. As protein: CASSKTDTDTQYF.

This clonotype was detected many times. With a much larger clone just one base away, this may be a read error. Here the CDR3 DNA reads TGCAGCGTTGCATGGACAATAGGGTACGAGCAGTACTTC. Amino acid sequence: CSVAWTIGYEQYF. The chain recombines TRBV29-1 with TRBJ2-7; possible D gene TRBD1, 5 bases. This CDR3 spans 13 amino acids. Trimming took 4 bases from V and 4 from J, leaving 14 bases between them. Germline loops: CDR1 SQVTM, CDR2 ANQGSEA.

This clonotype was observed at least ten times. The rearrangement uses TRBV2 and TRBJ2-1, with 8 bases that match TRBD2. V was pared by 7 bases and J by 6 bases, with 8 bases of the junction left unmatched. This CDR3 region has 14 residues. The V gene's germline CDR1 is SNHLY and CDR2 FYNNEI. Here the CDR3 DNA reads TGTGCCAGCAACCTTGCGGGGGGACGCAATGAGCAGTTCTTC. It encodes CASNLAGGRNEQFF.

This clonotype was detected many times. This chain uses TRBV29-1 with TRBJ1-2; 8 nucleotides agree with TRBD1. V trimming: 6 bases; J trimming: 7 bases; junction bases outside the gene matches: 4. This CDR3 is 11 amino acids long. Germline values: CDR1 SQVTM, CDR2 ANQGSEA. The DNA for the CDR3 is TGCAGCGTCGGACAGGGATCTGGCTACACCTTC. This gives the protein CSVGQGSGYTF.

This clonotype was seen ten or more times. The chain carries TRBV24-1 and TRBJ2-2, with TRBD2 matching over 8 bases. This CDR3 spans 16 amino acids. The J segment lost 3 bases and the V segment lost 4 bases, leaving 6 bases of the junction unmatched. Germline-derived CDR1 and CDR2 are KGHDR and SFDVKD. The CDR3: CATSDLRGADTGELFF. Here the CDR3 DNA reads TGTGCCACCAGTGACCTGCGGGGGGCGGACACCGGGGAGCTGTTTTTT.

This clonotype was detected many times. The J gene is TRBJ2-5, the V gene TRBV20-1; 11 bases are shared with TRBD2. V shed 6 bases and J 4 bases; nucleotides not matched to a gene: 7. Looked up from germline, CDR1 is DFQATT and CDR2 is SNEGSKA (reference sequence). The CDR3 is 14 residues long. The CDR3 region is CSAFLAGGLETQYF. CDR3 in DNA: TGCAGTGCCTTCTTAGCGGGGGGGCTAGAGACCCAGTACTTC.